This T cell receptor beta chain was profiled in a study of cytomegalovirus exposure and HLA in healthy donors. Libraries were prepared by immunoSEQ multiplex PCR; TCRdb keeps only in-frame clonotypes and omits some of them. This table has tens of thousands of clones, approximately 90% appearing once. The source material was PBMCs. The source of this sequence is a woman aged 18-30 years in good health and CMV-seropositive.

The CDR3 spells CASSLVIRGEAETQYF. CDR3 in DNA: TGTGCCAGCAGCTTAGTTATTAGAGGGGAGGCAGAGACCCAGTACTTC. The chain has TRBV7-6 and TRBJ2-5; weak D call: TRBD2 (6 bases). Between the trimmed V and J ends, which lost 1 base and 4 bases, there was a span of 16 bases. The CDR3 is made up of 16 amino acids. Germline CDR1 SGHVS, CDR2 FNYEAQ.